This T cell receptor beta chain was identified during a study of cytomegalovirus exposure and HLA in healthy donors. Study results and caveats: Another analysis was done later, and it associated 17,000 or so TCR beta sequences with HLA alleles at 0.05 false discovery rate. It was 150 or so TCR beta chains that were listed as cytomegalovirus-associated.

Use of 60 Vbeta and 13 Jbeta primers characterized the PCR. Assay used: immunoSEQ multiplex PCR; TCRdb lists only in-frame clones, some missing. The sample includes more than 120,000 clones, roughly 80% of them seen just once. Note on this clone: What it binds is not known.

The germline V gene has CDR1 LGHNA and CDR2 YNFKEQ. Trimming removed 1 base from V and 0 bases from J; junction bases left unmatched: 3. This CDR3 is built from 15 residues. The source of this sequence is a woman aged 30 to 39 in good health and CMV-seronegative. The chain employs TRBV4-2 and TRBJ2-7; 7 bases fit TRBD1. Material for sequencing was PBMCs. The CDR3 is CASSQVWDSSYEQYF. CDR3 coding DNA: TGTGCCAGCAGCCAAGTCTGGGACAGCTCCTACGAGCAGTACTTC.